These T cell receptor beta chains were read from a single sample in a study of blood T cell repertoires in COVID-19. The method was immunoSEQ multiplex PCR; TCRdb's version includes in-frame clones alone and lacks a portion of them. The sample contains fewer than 400,000 clones, 75% to 90% of which appear only once. The sample consisted of PBMCs or T cells enriched from blood (not recorded which). These receptors were obtained from a man younger than 40 who had recovered from COVID-19. Each CDR3 is given with its conserved first and last residue. D genes are given only for firm matches. Not every row has a clone size; where given, it reads once, few, many or a size class.

>TRBD1|TRBV11-2|TRBJ1-2|-
CASSVQGADYGYTF
TGTGCCAGCAGCGTACAGGGGGCCGACTATGGCTACACCTTC
>-|TRBV9|TRBJ2-1|-
CASSEQGDVQFF
TGTGCCAGCAGCGAACAGGGAGATGTGCAGTTCTTC
>-|TRBV4-3|TRBJ1-2|-
CASSQDWPSPGGYGYTF
TGCGCCAGCAGCCAAGATTGGCCCTCCCCGGGGGGATATGGCTACACCTTC
>-|TRBV18|TRBJ1-2|-
CASSPEATPYYGYTF
TGTGCCAGCTCACCGGAGGCGACTCCATACTATGGCTACACCTTC
>TRBD1|TRBV4-3|TRBJ1-1|-
CASSRGTGDLLTEAFF
TGCGCCAGCAGCCGCGGGACAGGGGACCTTCTCACTGAAGCTTTCTTT
>-|TRBV7-9|TRBJ1-3|-
CASSWGGSRGNTIYF
TGTGCCAGCAGCTGGGGGGGGTCCAGGGGAAACACCATATATTTT
>TRBD1|TRBV4-3|TRBJ2-3|-
CASSQNKEGQGTDTQYF
TGCGCCAGCAGCCAAAATAAGGAGGGACAGGGCACAGATACGCAGTATTTT
>-|TRBV7-9|TRBJ1-1|-
CASTPLGRGNTEAFF
TGTGCCAGCACCCCCTTGGGCAGGGGGAACACTGAAGCTTTCTTT
>-|TRBV6-5|TRBJ1-3|-
CASQVGVSSGNTIYF
TGTGCCAGCCAGGTCGGGGTCAGCTCTGGAAACACCATATATTTT
>TRBD1|TRBV4-2|TRBJ1-2|once
CASSPPGTVNYGYTF
TGTGCCAGCAGCCCTCCCGGGACAGTTAACTATGGCTACACCTTC
>TRBD2|TRBV19|TRBJ2-3|-
CASSSLAGSTDTQYF
TGTGCCAGTAGTTCCTTAGCGGGGAGCACAGATACGCAGTATTTT
>-|TRBV5-1|TRBJ2-3|-
CASSRDKATDTQYF
TGCGCCAGCAGCAGGGACAAGGCCACAGATACGCAGTATTTT
>-|TRBV5-1|TRBJ1-2|-
CASSLEARVNTYGYTF
TGCGCCAGCAGCTTGGAGGCCAGGGTTAATACCTATGGCTACACCTTC
>TRBD2|TRBV4-1|TRBJ2-5|once
CASSQDWLAGTQYF
TGCGCCAGCAGCCAAGATTGGCTAGCGGGGACCCAGTACTTC
>TRBD1|TRBV5-4|TRBJ2-7|-
CASSLGTGGATYEQYF
TGTGCCAGCAGCCTTGGGACAGGGGGCGCGACCTACGAGCAGTACTTC
>-|TRBV10-2|TRBJ2-3|-
CAISTGRTDTQYF
TGCGCCATCAGTACGGGTCGCACAGATACGCAGTATTTT
>-|TRBV30|TRBJ1-1|-
CAWRAPMPLRSAFF
TGTGCCTGGAGAGCTCCTATGCCCTTAAGATCAGCTTTCTTT
>TRBD2|TRBV9|TRBJ2-1|-
CASSVLGGSSYNEQFF
TGTGCCAGCAGCGTATTGGGGGGGAGCTCCTACAATGAGCAGTTCTTC
>TRBD1|TRBV2|TRBJ2-5|-
CASRRVGRGLAETQYF
TGTGCCAGCAGACGAGTTGGCAGGGGGTTAGCAGAGACCCAGTACTTC
>TRBD1|TRBV7-6|TRBJ1-5|-
CASSQQGAPQHF
TGTGCCAGCAGCCAACAGGGGGCACCCCAGCATTTT
>TRBD1|TRBV5-1|TRBJ1-6|-
CASSEGSTGGESPLHF
TGCGCCAGCAGTGAGGGATCCACAGGGGGCGAATCACCCCTCCACTTT
>-|TRBV5-6|TRBJ1-2|few
CASSLWTVKNYGYTF
TGTGCCAGCAGCCTGTGGACAGTCAAGAACTATGGCTACACCTTC
>TRBD1|TRBV6-5|TRBJ1-1|-
CASTRDLTGGTEAFF
TGTGCCAGCACCCGAGACCTGACAGGGGGCACTGAAGCTTTCTTT
>-|TRBV20-1|TRBJ1-2|-
CSATQNEHTF
TGCAGTGCTACCCAGAATGAACACACCTTC
>TRBD1|TRBV5-8|TRBJ2-7|-
CASSPTDRVYEQYF
TGTGCCAGCAGCCCTACCGACAGGGTTTACGAGCAGTACTTC
>TRBD2|TRBV4-1|TRBJ2-3|-
CASSPRSSGGAPDTQYF
TGCGCCAGCAGCCCAAGATCTAGCGGGGGGGCCCCAGATACGCAGTATTTT
>TRBD1|TRBV27|TRBJ1-2|-
CASSLKDRGNKYYGYTF
TGTGCCAGCAGCCTAAAGGACAGGGGGAATAAGTACTATGGCTACACCTTC
>-|TRBV25-1|TRBJ2-3|-
CASSAQGVGTDTQYF
TGTGCCAGCAGTGCACAGGGAGTAGGCACAGATACGCAGTATTTT
>-|TRBV19|TRBJ1-2|-
CASSTWTGYGYTF
TGTGCCAGTAGTACTTGGACGGGATATGGCTACACCTTC
>-|TRBV7-7|TRBJ2-5|-
CASSLSGVGQETQYF
TGTGCTAGCAGCTTATCCGGGGTTGGCCAAGAGACCCAGTACTTC
>TRBD1|TRBV19|TRBJ1-3|few
CASSIGWDSPGTSGNTIYF
TGTGCCAGTAGTATAGGGTGGGACAGCCCGGGAACCTCTGGAAACACCATATATTTT
>-|TRBV5-1|TRBJ2-5|-
CASSPFGQKQETQYF
TGCGCCAGCAGCCCATTTGGACAGAAACAAGAGACCCAGTACTTC
>TRBD1|TRBV6-5|TRBJ2-2|-
CASSYRGDRGTGELFF
TGTGCCAGCAGTTATAGGGGGGACAGGGGCACCGGGGAGCTGTTTTTT
>-|TRBV5-1|TRBJ2-7|-
CASSLAIIRGSSYEQYF
TGCGCCAGCAGCTTGGCCATCATAAGGGGGAGCTCCTACGAGCAGTACTTC
>TRBD2|TRBV5-6|TRBJ2-7|-
CASSFRRGGYIYEQYF
TGTGCCAGCAGCTTTAGGCGGGGGGGCTATATCTACGAGCAGTACTTC
>-|TRBV25-1|TRBJ2-1|-
CASRGETGGQFF
TGTGCCAGCAGGGGGGAGACAGGAGGGCAGTTCTTC
>-|TRBV18|TRBJ2-5|-
CASSEVQKIKETQYF
TGTGCCAGCTCAGAAGTACAAAAGATCAAGGAGACCCAGTACTTC
>TRBD2|TRBV5-1|TRBJ2-3|-
CASSFLAGSTDTQYF
TGCGCCAGCAGCTTCCTAGCGGGTAGCACAGATACGCAGTATTTT
>TRBD1|TRBV27|TRBJ1-1|once
CASSRISGTVGRAFF
TGTGCCAGCAGTAGAATTTCCGGGACAGTAGGGCGAGCTTTCTTT
>-|TRBV4-2|TRBJ2-5|-
CASSQEQAIQETQYF
TGTGCCAGCAGCCAAGAACAGGCGATACAAGAGACCCAGTACTTC
>-|TRBV10-3|TRBJ2-7|-
CAISEARGGYEQYF
TGTGCCATCAGTGAGGCGCGGGGCGGGTACGAGCAGTACTTC
>TRBD1|TRBV4-1|TRBJ2-1|-
CASSQVIGTGGEQFF
TGCGCCAGCAGCCAAGTCATCGGGACAGGGGGGGAGCAGTTCTTC